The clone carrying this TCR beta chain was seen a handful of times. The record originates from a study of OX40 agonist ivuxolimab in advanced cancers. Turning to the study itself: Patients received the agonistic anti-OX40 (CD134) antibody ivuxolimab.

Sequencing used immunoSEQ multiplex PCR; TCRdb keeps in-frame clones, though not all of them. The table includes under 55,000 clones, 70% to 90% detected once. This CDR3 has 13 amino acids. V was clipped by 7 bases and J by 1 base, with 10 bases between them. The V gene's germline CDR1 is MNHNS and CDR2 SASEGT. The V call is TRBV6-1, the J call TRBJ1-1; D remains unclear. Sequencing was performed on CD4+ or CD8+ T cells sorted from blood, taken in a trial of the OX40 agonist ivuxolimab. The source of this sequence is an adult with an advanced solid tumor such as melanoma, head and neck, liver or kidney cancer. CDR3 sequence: CASTYLENTEAFF. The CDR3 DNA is TGTGCCAGCACCTACCTGGAGAACACTGAAGCTTTCTTT.